The 4 T cell receptor beta chains below come from one sample, sequenced in a study of cytomegalovirus exposure and HLA in healthy donors. PCR employed 60 Vbeta and 13 Jbeta primers. Sequencing used immunoSEQ multiplex PCR; TCRdb keeps in-frame clones, though not all of them. The profile shows hundreds of thousands of clones, 77% of them singletons. The sequencing sample was made of PBMCs. The receptor set was obtained from an older woman in good health and CMV-seropositive.

This chain links TRBV7-2 with TRBJ2-7; tentatively, D is TRBD2 (6 bases). Germline V gene sequence: CDR1 SGHTA, CDR2 FQGNSA. The CDR3 runs 15 residues. V lost 5 bases and J lost 2, with 16 bases in between. CDR3 loop: CASSQIGAGTYEQYF. CDR3 DNA: TGTGCCAGCAGCCAAATCGGGGCGGGAACCTACGAGCAGTACTTC.

This rearrangement joins TRBV5-1 to TRBJ1-1, with D perhaps TRBD1 (5 bases). The CDR3 has 15 residues. The germline V gene encodes CDR1 SGHRS and CDR2 YFSETQ. Trimming removed 0 bases from V and 3 bases from J, with 12 bases in between. The CDR3 coding sequence is TGCGCCAGCAGCTTGGCCGGGCAGGGCTACACTGAAGCTTTCTTT. As protein: CASSLAGQGYTEAFF.

This chain uses TRBV7-9 with TRBJ2-1, with TRBD1 matching 9 bases. Germline-derived CDR1 and CDR2 are SEHNR and FQNEAQ (reference sequence). The J segment lost 6 bases and the V segment lost 5 bases, leaving 8 bases of the junction unmatched. The CDR3 contains 15 residues. CDR3 region: CASSPGQGGFNEQFF. For the CDR3, the DNA is TGTGCCAGCAGCCCGGGACAGGGTGGATTCAATGAGCAGTTCTTC.

V usage is TRBV14 and J usage is TRBJ1-2, with D uncertain. CDR1 and CDR2 (germline): SGHDN, FVKESK. The CDR3 covers 13 residues. V dropped 0 bases and J dropped 8 bases, with 10 bases sitting between them. This CDR3 is CASSQDYSQGYTF. CDR3 coding DNA: TGTGCCAGCAGCCAAGATTATAGCCAAGGCTACACCTTC.